A selection of T cell receptor beta chains follows, all from one sample in a study of T cells in narcolepsy. Some clones are missing from TCRdb's copy, which holds only in-frame ones; the method was immunoSEQ multiplex PCR. The table has tens of thousands of clones, about three quarters seen once. Sequenced material: CD45RA- memory CD4+ T cells from PBMCs. The source of these receptors is a human donor with narcolepsy. Both conserved end residues are part of each CDR3. D genes are given only for firm matches. The size entry is marked missing in some rows and otherwise reads once, few, many or a size class.

v_call	d_call	clone_size	j_call	cdr3_nt	cdr3_aa
TRBV5-1	.	.	TRBJ1-1	TGCGCCAGCAGCTTGGGCATCCGGGGATCTGAAGCTTTCTTT	CASSLGIRGSEAFF
TRBV5-4	TRBD2	.	TRBJ2-7	TGTGCCAGCAGCTTACTAGCGGGAGGGCCCCCGTACTTC	CASSLLAGGPPYF
TRBV2	TRBD2	.	TRBJ2-1	TGTGCCAGCAGAGGGGACTACTCCTACAATGAGCAGTTCTTC	CASRGDYSYNEQFF
TRBV7-3	.	.	TRBJ2-6	TGTGCCAGCAGCTCTACGCCGGGGGTAAACTCTGGGGCCAACGTCCTGACTTTC	CASSSTPGVNSGANVLTF
TRBV7-9	.	.	TRBJ2-5	TGTGCCAGCAGCGTCGGGGCTGTAGAGACCCAGTACTTC	CASSVGAVETQYF
TRBV7-9	.	.	TRBJ2-5	TGTGCCAGCAGCTTCTCGGGACGGGGGAACCAAGAGACCCAGTACTTC	CASSFSGRGNQETQYF
TRBV5-1	.	.	TRBJ2-7	TGCGCCAGCAGCCCGGTCATTAAGCCCTACGAGCAGTACTTC	CASSPVIKPYEQYF
TRBV18	.	.	TRBJ2-7	TGTGCCAGCTCACCACCGGCGGGGACAGTTTTCTACGAGCAGTACTTC	CASSPPAGTVFYEQYF
TRBV10-3	.	.	TRBJ2-3	TGTGCCATCAGTGATGGTTCGGCTACGCAGTATTTT	CAISDGSATQYF
TRBV6-1	.	.	TRBJ2-2	TGTGCCAGCAGGGGGGAGGGGGACACCGGGGAGCTGTTTTTT	CASRGEGDTGELFF
TRBV5-4	TRBD2	.	TRBJ2-7	TGTGCCAGCAGCTTGGGGCTAGCGGGAGGGCCGGGCGACGAGCAGTACTTC	CASSLGLAGGPGDEQYF
TRBV2	TRBD2	few	TRBJ2-5	TGTGCCAGCAGTGACGGGGGGGATGGGGAGACCCAGTACTTC	CASSDGGDGETQYF
TRBV19	.	few	TRBJ1-1	TGTGCCAGTAGCACCACAGGGCTCCTGAACACTGAAGCTTTCTTT	CASSTTGLLNTEAFF
TRBV5-6	TRBD1	once	TRBJ1-1	TGTGCCAGCAGCAACCGGCTACAGGGGGCGATAACTGAAGCTTTCTTT	CASSNRLQGAITEAFF
TRBV2	TRBD1	.	TRBJ1-1	TGTGCCAGCAGTGATCCCGGAGGGACAGGGTTCCGGGGAGAAGCTTTCTTT	CASSDPGGTGFRGEAFF
TRBV5-1	TRBD2	.	TRBJ2-6	TGCGCCAGCAGCTCGGAGGGTAGCGGGGAGTTCTCTGGGGCCAACGTCCTGACTTTC	CASSSEGSGEFSGANVLTF
TRBV7-3	.	.	TRBJ1-6	TGTGCCAGCAGCTCCTTAGTTAATTCACCCCTCCACTTT	CASSSLVNSPLHF
TRBV14	.	.	TRBJ1-1	TGTGCCAGCAGCCCTTTTCAGGGATTGTGGGCTTTCTTT	CASSPFQGLWAFF
TRBV7-6	.	.	TRBJ2-7	TGTGCCAGCAGCTTAGAGGCGGGGCCCTACGAGCAGTACTTC	CASSLEAGPYEQYF
TRBV19	TRBD1	.	TRBJ2-7	TGTGCCAGTAGTATCCGGAGACAGGGGTCGTACGAGCAGTACTTC	CASSIRRQGSYEQYF
TRBV11-1	TRBD2	.	TRBJ2-2	TGTGCCAGCAGCTTCGGGACTAGCGGGAGTAAGGACGGGGAGCTGTTTTTT	CASSFGTSGSKDGELFF
TRBV7-9	.	.	TRBJ2-6	TGTGCCTCTCAAGGTGTCAGCTTCTCTGGGGCCAACGTCCTGACTTTC	CASQGVSFSGANVLTF
TRBV9	.	.	TRBJ2-2	TGTGCCAGCAGCGTAGTGGAAACCGGGGAGCTGTTTTTT	CASSVVETGELFF
TRBV6-5	.	.	TRBJ1-4	TGTGCCAGCAGTTACTCGCACAGCTCCAATGAAAAACTGTTTTTT	CASSYSHSSNEKLFF
TRBV7-9	.	few	TRBJ2-4	TGTGCCAGCAGCTCTAAAACGGGAGTTGGGGGAAACATTCAGTACTTC	CASSSKTGVGGNIQYF
TRBV6-6	TRBD2	once	TRBJ2-7	TGTGCCAGCAGTTACACGCTAGCGGGAGGATACGAGCAGTACTTC	CASSYTLAGGYEQYF
TRBV11-2	TRBD1	.	TRBJ2-3	TGTGCCAGCAGCCGAACGGGACAGGACACAGATACGCAGTATTTT	CASSRTGQDTDTQYF
TRBV5-4	TRBD1	.	TRBJ2-5	TGTGCCAGCAGCTTGCCGATAGAGGGGGCCGCGGAGACCCAGTACTTC	CASSLPIEGAAETQYF
TRBV19	.	.	TRBJ2-7	TGTGCCAGTAGTTACAGGACCGCCTACGAGCAGTACTTC	CASSYRTAYEQYF
TRBV7-9	TRBD1	.	TRBJ1-1	TGTGCCAGCAGCCTAGGGACAGGGATGAACACTGAAGCTTTCTTT	CASSLGTGMNTEAFF
TRBV19	.	.	TRBJ2-3	TGTGTCTCTAAAGGCTCCCTTCACACAGATACGCAGTATTTT	CVSKGSLHTDTQYF
TRBV18	.	.	TRBJ1-6	TGTGCCAGCTCAGCCCGGCAGGACATGAGGAATTCACCCCTCCACTTT	CASSARQDMRNSPLHF
TRBV29-1	.	.	TRBJ2-6	TGCAGCGTTGTTCGAGGGGGCTCTGGGGCCAACGTCCTGACTTTC	CSVVRGGSGANVLTF
TRBV5-5	.	few	TRBJ1-1	TGTGCCAGCAGCTGGGCCATGAACACTGAAGCTTTCTTT	CASSWAMNTEAFF
TRBV18	TRBD2	few	TRBJ2-1	TGTGCCAGCTCACCACTTGGGACTAGCGGGAGGGGTGAGCAGTTCTTC	CASSPLGTSGRGEQFF
TRBV19	TRBD2	.	TRBJ2-2	TGTGCCAGTACCGCTGGACTAGCGGGCCGGGACACCGGGGAGCTGTTTTTT	CASTAGLAGRDTGELFF
TRBV6-6	.	few	TRBJ1-1	TGTGCCAGCAGTTACCCCGCCGGGACGGCGAACACTGAAGCTTTCTTT	CASSYPAGTANTEAFF
TRBV7-2	.	.	TRBJ2-7	TGTGCCAGCAGCTCCATTGGGACTGGGCCTTACGAGCAGTACTTC	CASSSIGTGPYEQYF
TRBV7-2	TRBD1	.	TRBJ2-7	TGTGCCAGCAGCTTGGACAGGGGCCTTGCCTACGAGCAGTACTTC	CASSLDRGLAYEQYF
TRBV19	.	.	TRBJ1-2	TGTGCCAGTAGCCCATGGAGACAGACTTATGGCTACACCTTC	CASSPWRQTYGYTF
TRBV7-3	.	.	TRBJ1-5	TGTGCCAGCAGCCGCCACAGGGAAGGTGGAAATCAGCCCCAGCATTTT	CASSRHREGGNQPQHF
TRBV5-4	TRBD2	.	TRBJ2-1	TGTGCCAGCAGGGCCGGGACTAGGATCGATGAGCAGTTCTTC	CASRAGTRIDEQFF
TRBV27	TRBD1	.	TRBJ2-7	TGTGCCAGCAGTCCGTCCGGGACAGACACCTACGAGCAGTACTTC	CASSPSGTDTYEQYF
TRBV5-6	.	.	TRBJ1-2	TGTGCCAGCAGCCCACGGACCTTCTATGGCTACACCTTC	CASSPRTFYGYTF
TRBV7-8	.	.	TRBJ1-2	TGTGCCAGCAGCTTAGATGTGGGGCAAAACTATGGCTACACCTTC	CASSLDVGQNYGYTF
TRBV19	.	few	TRBJ2-3	TGTGCCAGTAGTATAGGACCCTACCGCACAGATACGCAGTATTTT	CASSIGPYRTDTQYF
TRBV5-6	TRBD1	.	TRBJ1-4	TGTGCCAGCAGCTTGGGTGACAGGGCACGTGAAAAACTGTTTTTT	CASSLGDRAREKLFF
TRBV4-1	.	.	TRBJ1-4	TGCGCCAGCAGCTCCAAGACACGGGAAAATGAAAAACTGTTTTTT	CASSSKTRENEKLFF
TRBV7-9	TRBD1	.	TRBJ1-1	TGTGCCAGCAGCTCCGGACAGGGGGGAAAGGCAGGAGAAGCTTTCTTT	CASSSGQGGKAGEAFF
TRBV13	.	.	TRBJ2-2	TGTGCCAGCAGCTTAGGCCAAAGGAAGTTCGGGAGCACAACCGGGGAGCTGTTTTTT	CASSLGQRKFGSTTGELFF
TRBV4-1	TRBD1	.	TRBJ1-5	TGCGCCAGCAGCCATGGGGACAGGGGGATTTATCAGCCCCAGCATTTT	CASSHGDRGIYQPQHF